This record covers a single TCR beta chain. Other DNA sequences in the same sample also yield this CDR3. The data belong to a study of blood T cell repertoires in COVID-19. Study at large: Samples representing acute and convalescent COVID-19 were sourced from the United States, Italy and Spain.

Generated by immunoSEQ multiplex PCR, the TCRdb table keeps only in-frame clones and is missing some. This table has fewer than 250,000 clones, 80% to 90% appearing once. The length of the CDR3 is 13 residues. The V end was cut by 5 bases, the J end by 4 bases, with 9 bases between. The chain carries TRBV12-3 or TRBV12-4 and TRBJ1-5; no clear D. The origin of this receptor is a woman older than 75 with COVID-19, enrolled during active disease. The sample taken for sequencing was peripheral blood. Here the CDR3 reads CASSPGGNQPQHF. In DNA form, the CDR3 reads TGTGCCAGCAGTCCCGGAGGGAATCAGCCCCAGCATTTT.